These T cell receptor beta chains were read from a single sample in a study of response to subunit inactivated influenza vaccine. TCRdb re-derived calls from the RT-PCR reads in MiXCR, one entry per CDR3 protein. Seen here are approximately 520,000 distinct CDR3 sequences, around 25% observed once, and the top ten hold over 1.5%. The material sequenced was CD4+ T cells sorted from PBMCs, taken approximately 5 days after vaccination. Receptors originate from a man aged 50-59 years who received an inactivated influenza vaccine. CDR3s include the opening cysteine and the closing phenylalanine or tryptophan. The order of the fields is D gene, J gene, clone size, V gene, CDR3 protein, CDR3 DNA. The D gene is left open where the match is weak. Clone size, where shown, is once, few, many, or a class for clones that have expanded.

>.|TRBJ1-3|.|TRBV4-2
CASSQDPGFGNTIYF
TGTGCCAGCAGCCAAGATCCAGGGTTCGGAAACACCATATATTTT
>.|TRBJ2-7|few|TRBV10-3
CAIQVDPSYEQYF
TGTGCCATTCAAGTGGACCCCTCCTACGAGCAGTACTTC
>.|TRBJ2-1|.|TRBV30
CAWTPGGYNEQFF
TGTGCCTGGACGCCCGGGGGATACAATGAGCAGTTCTTC
>.|TRBJ2-2|.|TRBV6-2/TRBV6-3
CASSSLSTGGNTGELFF
TGTGCCAGCAGTTCACTCTCCACTGGGGGAAACACCGGGGAGCTGTTTTTT
>.|TRBJ2-3|.|TRBV5-1
CASSLVGGRDTQYF
TGCGCCAGCAGCTTGGTCGGCGGGCGGGATACGCAGTATTTT
>TRBD1|TRBJ2-1|.|TRBV3-1
CASSLRRGQRFF
TGTGCCAGCAGCTTACGACGGGGACAGCGGTTCTTC
>TRBD1|TRBJ2-7|few|TRBV6-2/TRBV6-3
CASSYSPTGKGPYEQYF
TGTGCCAGCAGTTACTCACCGACAGGGAAGGGACCCTACGAGCAGTACTTC
>.|TRBJ2-1|.|TRBV15
CATSPQLGNEQFF
TGTGCCACCAGCCCCCAGCTGGGCAATGAGCAGTTCTTC
>TRBD1|TRBJ2-7|.|TRBV6-2/TRBV6-3
CASSSNRDRGGEQYF
TGTGCCAGCAGTTCCAACCGGGACAGGGGTGGAGAGCAGTACTTC
>TRBD2|TRBJ2-3|few|TRBV12-3/TRBV12-4
CASSGNSGSGSTDTQYF
TGTGCCAGCAGCGGAAATAGCGGGAGTGGGAGCACAGATACGCAGTATTTT
>.|TRBJ1-2|few|TRBV10-3
CAISGGRDNGYTF
TGTGCCATCAGTGGAGGCAGGGACAATGGCTACACCTTC
>TRBD2|TRBJ2-3|few|TRBV7-8
CASTRLAGGSGDTQYF
TGTGCCAGCACCAGACTAGCGGGAGGAAGTGGTGATACGCAGTATTTT
>.|TRBJ1-2|few|TRBV24-1
CATSPAGEDYGYTF
TGTGCCACTAGCCCCGCCGGGGAAGACTATGGCTACACCTTC
>.|TRBJ2-6|.|TRBV20-1
CSVRRPSSGANVLTF
TGCAGTGTACGCAGACCAAGCTCTGGGGCCAACGTCCTGACTTTC
>.|TRBJ1-6|few|TRBV27
CASSLSRGNSPLHF
TGTGCCAGCAGTTTATCCAGGGGAAATTCACCCCTCCACTTT
>.|TRBJ2-7|.|TRBV29-1
CSVGGQVSGKYEQYF
TGCAGCGTTGGGGGGCAGGTCAGCGGGAAGTACGAGCAGTACTTC
>TRBD1|TRBJ1-2|.|TRBV4-1
CASSQGGTGGNGHYGYTF
TGCGCCAGCAGCCAAGGGGGTACAGGGGGAAACGGGCACTATGGCTACACCTTC
>.|TRBJ2-1|.|TRBV28
CASSLAAAGSDEQFF
TGTGCCAGCAGTTTGGCGGCGGCCGGTTCCGATGAGCAGTTCTTC
>.|TRBJ1-1|few|TRBV3-1
CASRSITSTEAFF
TGTGCCAGCAGATCTATCACGAGCACTGAAGCTTTCTTT
>TRBD1|TRBJ2-3|once|TRBV11-2
CASRFLGQGVTDTQYF
TGTGCCAGCAGATTTCTCGGACAGGGGGTAACAGATACGCAGTATTTT
>TRBD2|TRBJ2-5|few|TRBV18
CASSPWTSGGTTGTQYF
TGTGCCAGCTCACCCTGGACTAGCGGGGGGACCACCGGGACCCAGTACTTC
>.|TRBJ1-5|.|TRBV20-1
CSASPAAHQPQHF
TGCAGTGCTAGCCCCGCCGCCCATCAGCCCCAGCATTTT
>.|TRBJ1-2|few|TRBV28
CASSWTVNYGYTF
TGTGCCAGCAGTTGGACAGTTAACTATGGCTACACCTTC
>TRBD1|TRBJ2-7|.|TRBV11-2
CASSLAGQQFSYEQYF
TGTGCCAGCAGCTTAGCGGGACAGCAGTTTTCCTACGAGCAGTACTTC
>.|TRBJ1-5|.|TRBV12-3/TRBV12-4
CASSRSDGLNQPQHF
TGTGCCAGCAGTCGATCGGACGGACTCAATCAGCCCCAGCATTTT
>.|TRBJ2-1|few|TRBV20-1
CSAANNEQFF
TGCAGTGCTGCTAACAATGAGCAGTTCTTC
>TRBD1|TRBJ1-1|.|TRBV15
CATSIRTGGSTEAFF
TGTGCCACCAGCATCCGGACAGGGGGGTCTACTGAAGCTTTCTTT
>.|TRBJ2-1|few|TRBV10-3
CAISDTGGTSNEQFF
TGTGCCATCAGTGACACTGGGGGCACTAGTAATGAGCAGTTCTTC